This TCR beta chain was found in a study of cytomegalovirus exposure and HLA in healthy donors. At the level of the study: Approximately 190 million T cells yielded 110 million or so unique TCR beta sequences in earlier analysis.

A remark on this clone: Its antigen is undetermined.

Regarding the study as a whole: With later analysis, a missense DCLRE1C variant became linked to TCR beta V- and J-gene trimming. Sequencing likely produced, as an artifact, a cluster of highly shared sequence variants.

PCR involved 60 Vbeta and 13 Jbeta primers. Only in-frame clones appear in the TCRdb table, and some are missing; sequencing was by immunoSEQ multiplex PCR. This table holds 120,000 or so clones, roughly 62% found once. It was healthy bone marrow donors who served as donors. The germline CDR1 and CDR2 sequences are KGHSH and LQKENI. Unmatched junction bases numbered 6, after V lost 3 bases and J lost 6 bases. CDR3 length: 15 amino acids. The sequence derives from a young man in good health and CMV-seropositive. Sample: PBMCs. The chain couples TRBV18 to TRBJ1-5, with 9 bases lining up with TRBD1. The CDR3 loop is CASSPDRGGGQPQHF. The CDR3 nucleotides are TGTGCCAGCTCACCGGACAGGGGAGGGGGTCAGCCCCAGCATTTT.